This record looks at one TCR beta chain sequence and its context. This record belongs to a study of blood T cell repertoires in COVID-19. About the study: The United States, Italy and Spain were the sources of the acute and convalescent COVID-19 samples. Sources were T cells, B-cell-depleted T cells, or PBMCs; the material itself was cDNA or gDNA.

Sequencing was performed with immunoSEQ multiplex PCR; in TCRdb, only in-frame clones are kept and a portion is missing. Among 150,000 to 190,000 clones listed, over 75% were seen once. This CDR3 spans 12 amino acids. Germline CDR1 GTSNPN, CDR2 SVGIG (reference sequence). With 2 bases clipped from V and 11 bases from J, the junction kept 6 bases outside the gene matches. The sample was peripheral blood. V gene TRBV30 combines with J gene TRBJ1-1; TRBD1 matches at 9 bases. This TCR derives from a woman in her thirties or forties with acute or convalescent COVID-19. The CDR3 DNA follows: TGTGCCTGGAGTACGGGACAGGGATTTGCTTTCTTT. Its translation is CAWSTGQGFAFF.